Following are 29 T cell receptor beta chains from one sample sequenced in a study of blood T cell repertoires in COVID-19. Using immunoSEQ multiplex PCR, the repertoire was profiled, and TCRdb retains in-frame clones only, with some absent. The repertoire consists of 150,000 to 200,000 clones, with about 85% occurring once and the leading ten covering 13% to 15%. Sequenced input: peripheral blood. These receptors all come from a woman between 65 and 79 years old with COVID-19, enrolled during active disease.

The V gene is TRBV24-1, the J gene TRBJ1-2; D possibly corresponds to TRBD1 (5 bases). V was pared by 0 bases and J by 6 bases, with 10 bases between. The length of the CDR3 is 14 residues. CDR1 is KGHDR and CDR2 is SFDVKD in the germline V gene. The CDR3 DNA sequence: TGTGCCACCAGTGATTTGAAGGGGTCCAATGGCTACACCTTC. Protein product: CATSDLKGSNGYTF.

This clone was counted a few times. The chain joins TRBV5-6 to TRBJ1-1; unclear D gene. Per the germline V gene, CDR1 is SGHDT and CDR2 is YYEEEE. The CDR3 has 13 residues. V dropped 0 bases and J dropped 10 bases, with 13 bases sitting between them. CDR3 region: CASSLGPGEGAFF. DNA of the CDR3: TGTGCCAGCAGCTTGGGGCCTGGGGAGGGAGCTTTCTTT.

The V and J genes are TRBV6-2 or TRBV6-3 and TRBJ1-2; D is uncertain. Germline lookup yields CDR1 MNHEY and CDR2 SVGEGT. The length of the CDR3 is 12 residues. V lost 0 bases and J lost 8, with 7 bases in between. The CDR3 nucleotides are TGTGCCAGCAGTTACTCGGTCGGGGGCTACACCTTC. Residues: CASSYSVGGYTF.

This clone was seen a handful of times. This chain connects TRBV7-2 to TRBJ1-5; the D gene is possibly TRBD1 (6 bases). Germline CDR1 SGHTA, CDR2 FQGNSA. Deletions cut 6 bases from V and 4 bases from J, with 19 bases between. There are 16 residues in the CDR3. CDR3 DNA sequence: TGTGCCAGCAGAACAGAGGGGGGGGCCATAAATCAGCCCCAGCATTTT. Translated: CASRTEGGAINQPQHF.

This chain joins TRBV28 and TRBJ1-6, with 8 bases matching TRBD1. V dropped 8 bases and J dropped 0; count of bases not matched to a gene: 9. There are 17 residues in the CDR3. The germline gives CDR1 MDHEN, CDR2 SYDVKM. For the CDR3, the DNA is TGTGCCAGCGGGACAGGAGGCAGGGGCTCCTATAATTCACCCCTCCACTTT. This sequence encodes CASGTGGRGSYNSPLHF.

This clone has a handful of counts. The CDR3 bases are TGTGCCAGCAGTTACGGGCAGAACTATGGCTACACCTTC. Protein sequence: CASSYGQNYGYTF. V is TRBV6-5 and J is TRBJ1-2; D not certain. The CDR3 has 13 amino acids. The V end was cut by 2 bases, the J end by 2 bases, with 6 bases between. CDR1 and CDR2 (germline): MNHEY, SVGAGI.

This clone appeared a few times. V is TRBV6-5 and J is TRBJ2-4, with 9 bases identical to TRBD2. With 10 bases clipped from V and 8 bases from J, the junction kept 9 bases outside the gene matches. Germline CDR1 is MNHEY and CDR2 is SVGAGI. This CDR3 is 13 amino acids long. The CDR3 region is CATQSSGRDIQYF. The CDR3 coding sequence is TGTGCCACCCAAAGTAGCGGGAGAGACATTCAGTACTTC.

The chain joins TRBV24-1 to TRBJ2-3; maybe TRBD1 (6 bases). Germline CDR1 KGHDR, CDR2 SFDVKD. Trimming shortened V by 4 bases and J by 8 bases, and 15 bases separated the two germline ends. This CDR3 has 14 residues. The CDR3 DNA reads as TGTGCCACCAGTGACCGCACAGGGTTCAGTACGCAGTATTTT. This codes for CATSDRTGFSTQYF.

The V call is TRBV19, the J call TRBJ2-7, with 9 bases that match TRBD2. There are 15 residues in the CDR3. Per the germline V gene, CDR1 is LNHDA and CDR2 is SQIVND (reference sequence). V gave up 4 bases and J gave up 2 bases; unmatched junction bases: 6. CDR3 coding DNA: TGTGCCAGTAGTACCACTAGCGGGTCCCCCTACGAGCAGTACTTC. Its protein product is CASSTTSGSPYEQYF.

This clone is a singleton in its sample. The rearrangement joins TRBV3-1 (or the pseudogene TRBV3-2) to TRBJ2-7; D is possibly TRBD2 (5 bases). V was clipped by 4 bases and J by 6 bases, with 7 bases between them. Germline V gene lookup returns CDR1 LGHDT and CDR2 YNNKEL (reference sequence). The length of the CDR3 is 11 residues. CDR3 region: CASSRRGEQYF. The CDR3 coding sequence is TGTGCCAGCAGCCGACGGGGCGAGCAGTACTTC.

V and J are TRBV4-1 and TRBJ2-1; TRBD2 aligns across 8 bases. The CDR3 length is 15 residues. V trimming: 1 base; J trimming: 4 bases; junction bases outside the gene matches: 3. The V gene's germline CDR1 is MGHRA and CDR2 YSYEKL. CDR3 sequence (DNA): TGCGCCAGCAGCCAAGCGGGAGGGAAGTACAATGAGCAGTTCTTC. The encoded protein is CASSQAGGKYNEQFF.

The chain links TRBV4-1 to TRBJ1-5; D is uncertain. Trimming cost V 0 bases and J 9 bases, with 15 bases left between them. The CDR3 consists of 15 residues. CDR1 and CDR2 from the germline V gene are MGHRA and YSYEKL. CDR3 nucleotide sequence: TGCGCCAGCAGCCAAGAAGTAATCCAGCGTCCGCCCCAGCATTTT. Translating gives CASSQEVIQRPPQHF.

This chain connects TRBV29-1 to TRBJ1-4, with 8 bases fitting TRBD1. V was clipped by 0 bases and J by 7 bases; unmatched bases: 4. CDR1 is SQVTM and CDR2 is ANQGSEA in the germline V gene. The CDR3 has 14 residues. The CDR3 sequence: CSVEEPGQVEKLFF. The CDR3 coding sequence is TGCAGCGTTGAAGAGCCGGGACAGGTTGAAAAACTGTTTTTT.

The CDR3 DNA reads as TGTGCCAGCAGCTTGGGAGGAGCGGGGGTCGGCGATACGCAGTATTTT. Its translation is CASSLGGAGVGDTQYF. The chain links TRBV5-4 to TRBJ2-3; 8 nucleotides agree with TRBD2. This CDR3 has 16 amino acids. Trimming at V came to 0 bases and at J to 6 bases, leaving 9 bases not matched to a gene. The V gene's germline CDR1 is SGHNT and CDR2 YYREEE (reference sequence).

This clone appeared many times. Other DNA sequences in the same sample also yield this CDR3. This chain joins TRBV2 and TRBJ1-5; no definite D call. The germline gives CDR1 SNHLY, CDR2 FYNNEI. CDR3 length: 15 residues. V shed 5 bases and J shed 6 bases, with 17 bases lying between them. The CDR3 reads CASSYAARPGQPQHF. The CDR3 DNA sequence: TGTGCCAGCAGTTACGCGGCACGACCCGGTCAGCCCCAGCATTTT. The full variable domain, in which reference TRBV2 and TRBJ1-5 provide the parts outside the CDR3, is EPEVTQTPSHQVTQMGQEVILRCVPISNHLYFYWYRQILGQKVEFLVSFYNNEISEKSEIFDDQFSVERPDGSNFTLKIRSTKLEDSAMYFCASSYAARPGQPQHFGDGTRLSIL.

The gene calls are TRBV6-5 and TRBJ2-7, with 11 bases aligning to TRBD2. Germline trimming cut 8 bases from V and 4 bases from J; bases unmatched to any gene: 7. The CDR3 covers 14 residues. The germline CDR1 and CDR2 sequences are MNHEY and SVGAGI. CDR3 DNA: TGTGCCAGCTATTCCGGGACTAGCGGATACGAGCAGTACTTC. This translates into CASYSGTSGYEQYF.

This clone has a single count. The chain recombines TRBV2 with TRBJ1-5; tentative D call: TRBD1 (6 bases). CDR1 SNHLY and CDR2 FYNNEI come from the germline V gene. Trimming pared 6 bases from V and 4 bases from J, leaving 10 bases between. This CDR3 contains 13 residues. The CDR3 reads CASRNTGNQPQHF. The CDR3 nucleotides are TGTGCCAGCAGAAATACAGGGAATCAGCCCCAGCATTTT.

Comment on this clone: This sample also contains other DNA sequences that code for the same CDR3. The chain has TRBV3-1 (or the pseudogene TRBV3-2) and TRBJ1-1; D is undetermined. This CDR3 is 11 amino acids long. Germline V gives CDR1 LGHDT, CDR2 YNNKEL (reference sequence). Trimming removed 3 bases at V and 8 bases at J, with 7 bases between. As DNA, the CDR3 is TGTGCCAGCAGCCAGGGCAGCGAAGCTTTCTTT. Translating it yields CASSQGSEAFF.

V and J are TRBV7-2 and TRBJ2-1, with a weak D call TRBD1 (5 bases). Germline V gene sequence: CDR1 SGHTA, CDR2 FQGNSA. The CDR3 length is 13 residues. The germline V and J ends were trimmed by 1 base and 10 bases, with 11 bases remaining between them. As DNA, the CDR3 is TGTGCCAGCAGCTTAGTGTCAGGGATGGAGCAGTTCTTC. This translates into CASSLVSGMEQFF.

V is TRBV5-1 and J is TRBJ1-2; D unclear. The CDR3 consists of 11 residues. The germline gives CDR1 SGHRS, CDR2 YFSETQ. V was pared by 1 base and J by 8 bases, with 6 bases between. The CDR3 loop is CASSLTGGYTF. The DNA of the CDR3 is TGCGCCAGCAGCTTGACGGGGGGCTACACCTTC. Full variable domain (outside the CDR3, taken from reference TRBV5-1 and TRBJ1-2): KAGVTQTPRYLIKTRGQQVTLSCSPISGHRSVSWYQQTPGQGLQFLFEYFSETQRNKGNFPGRFSGRQFSNSRSEMNVSTLELGDSALYLCASSLTGGYTFGSGTRLTVV.

V and J are TRBV10-3 and TRBJ2-7; possible D gene TRBD2, 5 bases. In germline, CDR1 is ENHRY, CDR2 SYGVKD. The CDR3 consists of 11 residues. Between the trimmed V and J ends, which lost 11 bases and 7 bases, there was a span of 15 bases. The CDR3 sequence is CAVGRLAEQYV. The DNA for the CDR3 is TGTGCCGTTGGACGGCTAGCTGAGCAGTACGTC.

A single count supports this clone. V is TRBV30 and J is TRBJ1-6, with D possibly being TRBD1 (6 bases). Per germline, CDR1 GTSNPN and CDR2 SVGIG (reference sequence). The CDR3 is 16 amino acids. Deletions cut 0 bases from V and 5 bases from J, with 14 bases between. DNA of the CDR3: TGTGCCTGGAGTGTAAGTGGGGGGGCGGATAATTCACCCCTCCACTTT. This codes for CAWSVSGGADNSPLHF.

This chain connects TRBV12-3 or TRBV12-4 to TRBJ2-7; D unclear. The V gene lost 6 bases and the J gene lost 0 bases, with 6 bases spanning the gap. This CDR3 has 12 amino acids. The CDR3 coding sequence is TGTGCCAGCAGCCCCGGCTCCTACGAGCAGTACTTC. Amino acid sequence: CASSPGSYEQYF.

The V and J genes are TRBV6-5 and TRBJ1-5; D possibly corresponds to TRBD1 (6 bases). V was trimmed by 5 bases and J by 6 bases, leaving 11 bases between them. Germline CDR1 reads MNHEY; CDR2 reads SVGAGI. This CDR3 has 13 amino acids. For the CDR3, the DNA is TGTGCCAGCAGTCGGACAGTCGGTCAGCCCCAGCATTTT. It codes for CASSRTVGQPQHF.

The V and J genes are TRBV9 and TRBJ2-2; no reliable D call. The CDR3 is 13 amino acids. Trimming removed 0 bases at V and 6 bases at J, with 6 bases between. Germline assignment: CDR1 SGDLS and CDR2 YYNGEE. CDR3 sequence: CASSVDMSGELFF. CDR3 in DNA: TGTGCCAGCAGCGTAGACATGTCCGGGGAGCTGTTTTTT.

The chain employs TRBV5-1 and TRBJ2-1, with D perhaps TRBD2 (5 bases). The CDR3 has 16 amino acids. V dropped 3 bases and J dropped 1 base, with 14 bases sitting between them. The V gene's germline CDR1 is SGHRS and CDR2 YFSETQ. CDR3 bases: TGCGCCAGCAGCTGGGAGCGGAATCCATCCTACAATGAGCAGTTCTTC. It is translated as CASSWERNPSYNEQFF.

V is TRBV5-1 and J is TRBJ2-4, with D possibly TRBD2 on 6 matching bases. The V end was cut by 1 base, the J end by 0 bases, with 11 bases between. Germline CDR1 and CDR2: SGHRS and YFSETQ. The CDR3 contains 16 residues. The CDR3 DNA reads TGCGCCAGCAGCTTGATCCCGGGACTAGCCAAAAACATTCAGTACTTC. Protein: CASSLIPGLAKNIQYF.

This clone appeared once. V is TRBV7-7 and J is TRBJ2-5; D possibly corresponds to TRBD2 (5 bases). CDR3 length equals 15 residues. Germline-derived CDR1 and CDR2 are SSHAT and FNYEAQ (reference sequence). The ends were cut back, 2 bases at V and 7 bases at J, with 17 bases in the middle. In nucleotides, the CDR3 is TGTGCCAGCAGCTTACTAGCAGCATTGGGTGGGACCCAGTACTTC. Amino acid sequence: CASSLLAALGGTQYF.

J is TRBJ2-3 and V is TRBV9, with 10 positions matching TRBD2. Germline CDR1 reads SGDLS; CDR2 reads YYNGEE. The CDR3 runs 14 residues. Trimming at V came to 0 bases and at J to 14 bases, leaving 9 bases not matched to a gene. As DNA, the CDR3 is TGTGCCAGCAGCGTAGTAGCGGGAGGCCTCCCTCCGTATTTT. As protein: CASSVVAGGLPPYF.